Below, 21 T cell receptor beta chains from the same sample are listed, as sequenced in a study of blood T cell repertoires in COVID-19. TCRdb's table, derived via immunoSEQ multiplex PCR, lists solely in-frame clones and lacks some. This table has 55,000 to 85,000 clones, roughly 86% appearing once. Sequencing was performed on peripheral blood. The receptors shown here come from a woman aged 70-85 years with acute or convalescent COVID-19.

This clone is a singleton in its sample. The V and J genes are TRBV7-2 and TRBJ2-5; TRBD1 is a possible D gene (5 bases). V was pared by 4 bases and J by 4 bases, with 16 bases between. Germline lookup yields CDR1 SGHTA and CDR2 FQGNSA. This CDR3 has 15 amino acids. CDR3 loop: CASSSPNSGAETQYF. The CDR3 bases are TGTGCCAGCAGCTCCCCGAACAGTGGGGCAGAGACCCAGTACTTC.

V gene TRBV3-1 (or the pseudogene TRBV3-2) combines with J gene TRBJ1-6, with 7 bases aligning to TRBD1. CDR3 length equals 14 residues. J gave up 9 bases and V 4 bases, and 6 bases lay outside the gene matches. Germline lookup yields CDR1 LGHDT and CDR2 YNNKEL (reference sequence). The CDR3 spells CASSPQGSGSPLHF. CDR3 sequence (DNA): TGTGCCAGCAGCCCACAGGGGAGCGGTTCACCCCTCCACTTT.

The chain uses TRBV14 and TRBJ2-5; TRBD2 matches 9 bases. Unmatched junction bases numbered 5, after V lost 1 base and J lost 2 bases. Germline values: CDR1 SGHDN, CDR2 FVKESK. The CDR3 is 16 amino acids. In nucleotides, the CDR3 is TGTGCCAGCAGCCAAGCGTGGCTAGCGGGGCAAGAGACCCAGTACTTC. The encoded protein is CASSQAWLAGQETQYF.

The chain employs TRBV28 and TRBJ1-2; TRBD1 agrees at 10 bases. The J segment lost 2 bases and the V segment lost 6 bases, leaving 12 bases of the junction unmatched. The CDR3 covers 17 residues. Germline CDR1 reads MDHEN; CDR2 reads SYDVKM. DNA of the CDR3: TGTGCCAGCAGCTTAACATTTAAGGGACAGGGGAACTATGGCTACACCTTC. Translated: CASSLTFKGQGNYGYTF.

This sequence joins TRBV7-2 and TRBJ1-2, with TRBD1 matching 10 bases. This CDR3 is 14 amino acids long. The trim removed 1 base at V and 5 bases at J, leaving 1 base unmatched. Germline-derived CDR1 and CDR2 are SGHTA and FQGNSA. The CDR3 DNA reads TGTGCCAGCAGCTTAGGACAGGGGGCGTATGGCTACACCTTC. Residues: CASSLGQGAYGYTF. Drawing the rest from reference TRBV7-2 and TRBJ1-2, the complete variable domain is GAGVSQSPSNKVTEKGKDVELRCDPISGHTALYWYRQSLGQGLEFLIYFQGNSAPDKSGLPSDRFSAERTGGSVSTLTIQRTQQEDSAVYLCASSLGQGAYGYTFGSGTRLTVV.

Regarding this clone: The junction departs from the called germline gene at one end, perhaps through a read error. This CDR3 is CASSEGLAGGPGTGELFF. The CDR3, as DNA: TGTGCTAGCAGCGAGGGACTAGCGGGAGGGCCGGGCACCGGGGAGCTGTTTTTT. The chain has TRBV7-7 and TRBJ2-2; the match to TRBD2 covers 16 bases. The CDR3 has 18 residues. Germline V gene data show CDR1 as SSHAT and CDR2 as FNYEAQ (reference sequence).

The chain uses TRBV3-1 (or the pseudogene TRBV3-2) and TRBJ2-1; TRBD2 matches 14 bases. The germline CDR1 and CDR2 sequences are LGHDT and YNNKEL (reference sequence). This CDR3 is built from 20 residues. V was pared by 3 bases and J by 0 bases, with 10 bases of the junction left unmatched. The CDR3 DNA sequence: TGTGCCAGCAGCCACCACTCTCTCGGGACTAGCGGGAGCTCCTACAATGAGCAGTTCTTC. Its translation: CASSHHSLGTSGSSYNEQFF.

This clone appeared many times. The DNA for the CDR3 is TGTGCCAGCAGCCTCGGGTCAACTAATGAAAAACTGTTTTTT. This translates into CASSLGSTNEKLFF. The gene calls are TRBV3-1 (or the pseudogene TRBV3-2) and TRBJ1-4, with D uncertain. V lost 4 bases, J lost 0 bases, and 6 bases lay in between. The CDR3 has 14 amino acids. The germline V gene encodes CDR1 LGHDT and CDR2 YNNKEL (reference sequence).

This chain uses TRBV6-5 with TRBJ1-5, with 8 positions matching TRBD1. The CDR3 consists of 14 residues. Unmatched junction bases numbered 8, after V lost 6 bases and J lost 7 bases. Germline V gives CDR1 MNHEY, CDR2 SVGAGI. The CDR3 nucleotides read TGTGCCAGCAGCCACGACAGGGGACTACAGCCCCAGCATTTT. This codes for CASSHDRGLQPQHF.

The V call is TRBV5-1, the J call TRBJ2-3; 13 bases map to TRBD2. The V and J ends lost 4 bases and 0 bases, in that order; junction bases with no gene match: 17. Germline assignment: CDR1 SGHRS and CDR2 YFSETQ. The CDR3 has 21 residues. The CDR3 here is CASSAGLAGVIHGSSTDTQYF. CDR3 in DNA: TGCGCCAGCAGCGCCGGACTAGCGGGAGTGATACATGGTTCTAGCACAGATACGCAGTATTTT.

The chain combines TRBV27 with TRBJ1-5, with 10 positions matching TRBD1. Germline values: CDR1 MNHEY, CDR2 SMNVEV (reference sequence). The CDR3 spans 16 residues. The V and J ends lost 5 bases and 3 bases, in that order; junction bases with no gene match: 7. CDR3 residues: CASSGGGQGYNQPQHF. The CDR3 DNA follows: TGTGCCAGCAGTGGGGGGGGACAGGGGTACAATCAGCCCCAGCATTTT.

CDR3 sequence reads: CASKRTGGEETQYF. CDR3 nucleotides: TGTGCCAGTAAACGGACAGGTGGGGAAGAGACCCAGTACTTC. The V gene is TRBV19, the J gene TRBJ2-5, with TRBD1 matching over 7 bases. CDR1 and CDR2 from the germline V gene are LNHDA and SQIVND (reference sequence). The trim removed 7 bases at V and 3 bases at J, leaving 8 bases unmatched. This CDR3 comprises 14 residues. The full variable domain, with the rest looked up from reference TRBV19 and TRBJ2-5, is DGGITQSPKYLFRKEGQNVTLSCEQNLNHDAMYWYRQDPGQGLRLIYYSQIVNDFQKGDIAEGYSVSREKKESFPLTVTSAQKNPTAFYLCASKRTGGEETQYFGPGTRLLVL.

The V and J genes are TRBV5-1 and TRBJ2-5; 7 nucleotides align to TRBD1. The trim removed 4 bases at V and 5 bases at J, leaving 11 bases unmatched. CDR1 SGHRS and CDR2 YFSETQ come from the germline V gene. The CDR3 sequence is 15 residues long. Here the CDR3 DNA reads TGCGCCAGCAGCCGACTTGCCAGGGGGACCGAGACCCAGTACTTC. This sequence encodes CASSRLARGTETQYF.

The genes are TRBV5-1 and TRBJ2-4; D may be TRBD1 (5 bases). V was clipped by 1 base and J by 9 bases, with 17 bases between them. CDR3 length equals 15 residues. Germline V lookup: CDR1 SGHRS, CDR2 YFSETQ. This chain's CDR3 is CASSLIRQGDGIQYF. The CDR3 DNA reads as TGCGCCAGCAGCTTGATTCGGCAGGGTGATGGCATTCAGTACTTC.

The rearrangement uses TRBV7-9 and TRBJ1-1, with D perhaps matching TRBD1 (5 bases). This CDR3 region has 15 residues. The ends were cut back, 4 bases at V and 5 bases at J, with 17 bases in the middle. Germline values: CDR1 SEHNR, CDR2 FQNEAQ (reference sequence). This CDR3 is CASSSWDGRGTEAFF. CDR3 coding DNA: TGTGCCAGCAGCTCCTGGGACGGCCGGGGGACTGAAGCTTTCTTT.

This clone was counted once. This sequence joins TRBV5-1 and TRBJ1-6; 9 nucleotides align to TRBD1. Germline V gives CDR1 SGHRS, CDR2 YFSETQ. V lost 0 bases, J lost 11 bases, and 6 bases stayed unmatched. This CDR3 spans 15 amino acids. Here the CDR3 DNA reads TGCGCCAGCAGCTTGGGACAGGGGGTCTCAGCACCCCTCCACTTT. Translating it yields CASSLGQGVSAPLHF. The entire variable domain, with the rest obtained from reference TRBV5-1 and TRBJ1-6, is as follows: KAGVTQTPRYLIKTRGQQVTLSCSPISGHRSVSWYQQTPGQGLQFLFEYFSETQRNKGNFPGRFSGRQFSNSRSEMNVSTLELGDSALYLCASSLGQGVSAPLHFGNGTRLTVT.

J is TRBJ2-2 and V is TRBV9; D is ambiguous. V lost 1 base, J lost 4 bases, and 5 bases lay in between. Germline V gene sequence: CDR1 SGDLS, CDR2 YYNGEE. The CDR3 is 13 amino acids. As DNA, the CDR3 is TGTGCCAGCAGCGTATCAGGCACCGGGGAGCTGTTTTTT. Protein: CASSVSGTGELFF.

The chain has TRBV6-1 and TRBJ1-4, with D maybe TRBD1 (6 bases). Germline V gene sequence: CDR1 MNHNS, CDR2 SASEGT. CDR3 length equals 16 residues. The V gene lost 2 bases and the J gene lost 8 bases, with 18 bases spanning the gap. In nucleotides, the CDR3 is TGTGCCAGCAGTGAATATCGGGGAGGGGGGGAGGAAAAACTGTTTTTT. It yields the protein CASSEYRGGGEEKLFF.

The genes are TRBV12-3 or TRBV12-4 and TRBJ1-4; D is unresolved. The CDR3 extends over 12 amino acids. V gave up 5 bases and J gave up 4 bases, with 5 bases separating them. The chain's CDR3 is CASSPRNEKLFF. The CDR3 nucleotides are TGTGCCAGCAGTCCCCGTAATGAAAAACTGTTTTTT.

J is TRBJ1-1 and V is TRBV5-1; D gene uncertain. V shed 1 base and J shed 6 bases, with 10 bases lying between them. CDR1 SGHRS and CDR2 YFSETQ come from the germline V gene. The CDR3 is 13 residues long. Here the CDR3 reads CASSLSGDAEAFF. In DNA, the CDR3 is TGCGCCAGCAGCTTGAGCGGGGATGCTGAAGCTTTCTTT. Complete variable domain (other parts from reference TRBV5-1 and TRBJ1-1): KAGVTQTPRYLIKTRGQQVTLSCSPISGHRSVSWYQQTPGQGLQFLFEYFSETQRNKGNFPGRFSGRQFSNSRSEMNVSTLELGDSALYLCASSLSGDAEAFFGQGTRLTVV.

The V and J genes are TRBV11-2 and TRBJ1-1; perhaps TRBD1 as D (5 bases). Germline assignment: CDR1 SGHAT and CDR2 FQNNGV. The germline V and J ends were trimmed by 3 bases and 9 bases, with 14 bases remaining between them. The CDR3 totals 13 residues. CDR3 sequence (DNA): TGTGCCAGCAGCTTCGGTGACGGACAAAAAGCTTTCTTT. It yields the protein CASSFGDGQKAFF.